This T cell receptor beta chain stems from a study of blood T cell repertoires in COVID-19. Germline assignment: CDR1 LNHDA and CDR2 SQIVND (reference sequence). The ends were cut back, 1 base at V and 8 bases at J, with 11 bases in the middle. The CDR3 runs to 13 residues. Profiled with immunoSEQ multiplex PCR; TCRdb holds only in-frame clones, not every one. Among 150,000 to 200,000 clones listed, roughly nine tenths were seen once. The chain recombines TRBV19 with TRBJ1-1; D is unclear. Input material: peripheral blood. This clonotype originated in a woman aged 55-69 years with COVID-19, enrolled during active disease. The chain's CDR3 is CASSIGRHREAFF. The CDR3 DNA reads TGTGCCAGTAGTATAGGGAGGCACCGGGAAGCTTTCTTT.